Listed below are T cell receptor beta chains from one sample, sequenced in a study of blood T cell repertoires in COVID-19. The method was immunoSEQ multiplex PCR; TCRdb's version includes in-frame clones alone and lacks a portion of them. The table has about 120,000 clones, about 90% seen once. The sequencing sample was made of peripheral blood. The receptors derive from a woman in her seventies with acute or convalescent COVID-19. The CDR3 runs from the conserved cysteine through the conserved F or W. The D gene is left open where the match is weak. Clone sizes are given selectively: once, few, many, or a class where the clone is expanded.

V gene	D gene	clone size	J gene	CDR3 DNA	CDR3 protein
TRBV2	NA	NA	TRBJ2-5	TGTGCCAGCAGTGAAGGCGGAGCCAATAAAGAGACCCAGTACTTC	CASSEGGANKETQYF
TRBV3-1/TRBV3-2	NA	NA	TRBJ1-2	TGTGCCAGCAGCCAGGGGTTTGGGGACTCCTATGGCTACACCTTC	CASSQGFGDSYGYTF
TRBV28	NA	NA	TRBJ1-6	TGTGCCAGCCGGACAGTGACCAATTCACCCCTCCACTTT	CASRTVTNSPLHF
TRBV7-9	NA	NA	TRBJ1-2	TGTGCCAGCAGCCGCCGGGGGGGCCTACGCTTTAACTATGGCTACACCTTC	CASSRRGGLRFNYGYTF
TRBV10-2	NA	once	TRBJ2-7	TGCGCCAGCAGTGAGAGGAGGGGTCCTTCCTACGAGCAGTACTTC	CASSERRGPSYEQYF
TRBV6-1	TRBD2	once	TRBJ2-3	TGTGCCAGCAGTGACCTCCCCGGGGGGGACTTCACAGATACGCAGTATTTT	CASSDLPGGDFTDTQYF
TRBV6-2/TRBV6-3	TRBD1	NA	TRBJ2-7	TGTGCCAGCAGTTACCGGGACAGGGACGAGCAGTACTTC	CASSYRDRDEQYF
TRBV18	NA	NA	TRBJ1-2	TGTGCCAGCTCACCACCGGAGGGACCGACTAACTATGGCTACACCTTC	CASSPPEGPTNYGYTF
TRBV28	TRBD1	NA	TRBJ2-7	TGTGCCAGCAGTTCTCCGGACAGGGGGGCCTCCTACGAGCAGTACTTC	CASSSPDRGASYEQYF
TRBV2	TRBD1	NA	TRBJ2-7	TGTGCCAGCAGGGTGACAGGGACCGCCTACGAGCAGTACTTC	CASRVTGTAYEQYF
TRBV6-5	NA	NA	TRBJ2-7	TGTGCCAGCAGTTACTCGAGTGACATGGGTTACGAGCAGTACTTC	CASSYSSDMGYEQYF
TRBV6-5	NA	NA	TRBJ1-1	TGTGCCAGCAGTTACAGACAGAACACTGAAGCTTTCTTT	CASSYRQNTEAFF
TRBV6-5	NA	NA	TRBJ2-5	TGTGCCAGCAGTTACTCGACCGGCACAGGTCAAGAGACCCAGTACTTC	CASSYSTGTGQETQYF
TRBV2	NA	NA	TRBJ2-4	TGTGCCAGCAGTTACGACATAGCCAAAAACATTCAGTACTTC	CASSYDIAKNIQYF
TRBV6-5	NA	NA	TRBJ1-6	TGTGCCTCCCGCGACCTCGGACAGTGGGGAGAACCCCTCCACTTT	CASRDLGQWGEPLHF
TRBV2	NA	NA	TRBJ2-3	TGTGCCAGCCTCGGTATTTGGACTGGGAACACAGATACGCAGTATTTT	CASLGIWTGNTDTQYF
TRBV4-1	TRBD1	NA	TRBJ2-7	TGCGCCAGCAGCCAAGAAGGGGGCCGTTCCTACGAGCAGTACTTC	CASSQEGGRSYEQYF
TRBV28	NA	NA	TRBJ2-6	TGTGCCACCGGGGGCTCTGGGGCCAACGTCCTGACTTTC	CATGGSGANVLTF
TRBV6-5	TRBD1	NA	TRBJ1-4	TGTGCCAGCAGCTACGGAGCCGGGACAGGGGACGAAAAACTGTTTTTT	CASSYGAGTGDEKLFF
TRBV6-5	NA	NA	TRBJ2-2	TGTGCCAGCAGACAGGGAAACACCGGGGAGCTGTTTTTT	CASRQGNTGELFF
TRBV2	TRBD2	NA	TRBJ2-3	TGTGCCACCCATACGGGGGTAGCGGGGGGTCCAGATACGCAGTATTTT	CATHTGVAGGPDTQYF
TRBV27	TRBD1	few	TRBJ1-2	TGTGCCAGCAGTTCCGGGACAGGGGGCTATGGCTACACCTTC	CASSSGTGGYGYTF
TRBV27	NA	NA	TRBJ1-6	TGTGCCAGCAGTGAGGGACAACCGGGGATTAAAAGGGGTTCACCCCTCCACTTT	CASSEGQPGIKRGSPLHF
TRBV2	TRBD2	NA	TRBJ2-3	TGTGCCAGCAGTAGGACTAGCGGGGGGCGGACAGATACGCAGTATTTT	CASSRTSGGRTDTQYF
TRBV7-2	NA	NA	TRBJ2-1	TGTGCCAGCAGCCCAAGGGAGCCTAATGAGCAGTTCTTC	CASSPREPNEQFF
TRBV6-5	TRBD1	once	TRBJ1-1	TGTGCCAGCAGCCCAAGGGGGCTCATGAACACTGAAGCTTTCTTT	CASSPRGLMNTEAFF
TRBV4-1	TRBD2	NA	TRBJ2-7	TGCGCCAGCAGCCCCTCATTGGTCACTAGCGAGTTGCGAGGGCAGTACTTC	CASSPSLVTSELRGQYF
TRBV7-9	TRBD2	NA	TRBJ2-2	TGTGCCAGCAGCAACTGGCTAGCGGGGGCTAACACCGGGGAGCTGTTTTTT	CASSNWLAGANTGELFF
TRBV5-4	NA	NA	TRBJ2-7	TGTGCCAGCAGCCAAGAGTCTCCCTACGAGCAGTACTTC	CASSQESPYEQYF
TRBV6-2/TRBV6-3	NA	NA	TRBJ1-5	TGTGCCAGCAGTTCCGGGACAAGGGGACCGGCCCAGCATTTT	CASSSGTRGPAQHF
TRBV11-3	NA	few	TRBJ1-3	TGTGCCAGCAGCCCTAGTGGTTGGCAGACCCTCTCTGGAAACACCATATATTTT	CASSPSGWQTLSGNTIYF
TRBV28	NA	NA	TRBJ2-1	TGTGCCAGCACCCCGACGGGGCAGGGGAGCAATGAGCAGTTCTTC	CASTPTGQGSNEQFF
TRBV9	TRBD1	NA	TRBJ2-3	TGTGCCAGCAGCGTATTCCCCCAGGGGGCAGATACGCAGTGTTTT	CASSVFPQGADTQCF
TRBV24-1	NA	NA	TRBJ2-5	TGTGCCACCAGTGATTTGACAGGTTCCCAAGAGACCCAGTACTTC	CATSDLTGSQETQYF
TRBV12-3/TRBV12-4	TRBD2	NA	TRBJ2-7	TGTGCCAGCAGGCTAGCGGGGGGTTACGAGCAGTACTTC	CASRLAGGYEQYF
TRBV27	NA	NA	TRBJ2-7	TGTGCCAGCAGTCCGTCTATAAACTCCTACGAGCAGTACTTC	CASSPSINSYEQYF
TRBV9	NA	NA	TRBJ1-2	TGTGCCAGCAGCGCCCACAGAATTAACTATGGCTACACCTTC	CASSAHRINYGYTF
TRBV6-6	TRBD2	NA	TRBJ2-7	TGTGCCAGCAGTTACTCCGAACTAGCGGGGTCCTACGAGCAGTACTTC	CASSYSELAGSYEQYF
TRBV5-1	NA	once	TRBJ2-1	TGCGCCAGCAGCTTGATGACCCAGGGGCCCGACAATGAGCAGTTCTTC	CASSLMTQGPDNEQFF
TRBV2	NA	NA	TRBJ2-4	TGTGCCAGCACCAATCTGGGTGGCGGAAACATTCAGTACTTC	CASTNLGGGNIQYF
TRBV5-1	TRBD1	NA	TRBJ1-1	TGCGCCAGCGGCCGACAGGGGGCCACTGAAGCTTTCTTT	CASGRQGATEAFF
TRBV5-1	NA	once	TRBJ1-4	TGCGCCAGCAGCTTGGCCTTGACAGCGGGCGAAAAACTGTTTTTT	CASSLALTAGEKLFF
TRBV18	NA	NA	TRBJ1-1	TGTGCCAGCTCACCAGGTGACAGAAAGTTCTTT	CASSPGDRKFF
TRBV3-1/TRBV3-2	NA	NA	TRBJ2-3	TGTGCCAGCAGCCCCCGGAGGGGGCAGGCAGATACGCAGTATTTT	CASSPRRGQADTQYF
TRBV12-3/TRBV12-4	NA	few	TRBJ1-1	TGTGCTTGCCTGGGGGCTGGAGTCACTGAAGCTTTCTTT	CACLGAGVTEAFF
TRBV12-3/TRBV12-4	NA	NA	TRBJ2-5	TGTGCCAGCAGTTTATTCGTGGAGACCCAGTACTTC	CASSLFVETQYF
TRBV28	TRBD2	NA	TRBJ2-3	TGTGCCAGCAGCTGGCCCCATCTAGCGGGGGGCGGGGATACGCAGTATTTT	CASSWPHLAGGGDTQYF
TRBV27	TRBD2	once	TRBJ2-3	TGTGCCAGCAGGCGGGGACTAGCGACAGATACGCAGTATTTT	CASRRGLATDTQYF
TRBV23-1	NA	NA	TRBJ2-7	TGCGCCAGCAGTCAATCAGCAGGGTATGAAGACTACGAGCAGTACTTC	CASSQSAGYEDYEQYF
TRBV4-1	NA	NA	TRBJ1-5	TGCGCCAGCAGCCAATATAGCCCAAGCAATCAGCCCCAGCATTTT	CASSQYSPSNQPQHF
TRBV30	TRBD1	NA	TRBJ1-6	TGTGCCTGGAGCCGGGCAGGGGGCTGGGCACCCCTCCACTTT	CAWSRAGGWAPLHF
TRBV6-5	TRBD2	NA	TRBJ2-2	TGTGCCAGCGAGTCGGCGGGGGGGAACACCGGGGAGCTGTTTTTT	CASESAGGNTGELFF
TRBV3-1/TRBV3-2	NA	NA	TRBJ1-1	TGTGCCAGCAGCCAAGTCCCTAATGCAGCTTTCTTT	CASSQVPNAAFF
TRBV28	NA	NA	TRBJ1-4	TGTGCCAGCAGTTATTCGTTTAGGGGGGGCAATGAAAAACTGTTTTTT	CASSYSFRGGNEKLFF